This T cell receptor (beta chain) was documented in a study of T cells in Graves' hyperthyroidism and ophthalmopathy. Amplification yielded TCR beta CDR3 regions, with RNA transcripts as the source. A first-round RT-PCR of the TCR CDR3 used the HTBI primer set. Each CDR3 protein is one row after TCRdb ran MiXCR on the multiplex PCR reads. Here the sample spans about 340,000 distinct CDR3 sequences, roughly 20% being singletons. V lost 4 bases and J lost 4, with 7 bases in between. The germline gives CDR1 SGHAT, CDR2 FQNNGV. The CDR3 is 13 amino acids. Hyperthyroidism of Graves' type that showed no ophthalmopathy progression within 18 months was stable. Patients aged 18 to 65 had newly diagnosed hyperthyroidism lasting under 2 months. Not enrolled were patients with uncontrolled infection, other autoimmune disease, pregnancy or lactation. Diagnoses were established using clinical symptoms, serum thyroxine and TRAb, thyroid ultrasound and orbital computed tomography.

The sample consisted of blood. This sequence originates from a woman aged 50 to 60 with Graves' hyperthyroidism. The chain uses TRBV11-2 and TRBJ2-2, with TRBD1 as a possible D gene (6 bases). The CDR3 DNA reads TGTGCCAGCAGCTGGACAGCCACCGGGGAGCTGTTTTTT. Its translation: CASSWTATGELFF.